This T cell receptor (beta chain) derives from a study of OX40 agonist ivuxolimab in advanced cancers. The wider study: Of mixed ages from about 23 to 90 and averaging about 56 years, the group was roughly 85% male. General study findings and limits: Both CD4+ and CD8+ T cell populations in blood had undergone clonal expansion by week 6 at 0.1 to 3.0 mg/kg.

With respect to this clone: Its antigen is not identified.

Sequenced by immunoSEQ multiplex PCR; TCRdb stores in-frame clones only, minus some. In the table there are 80,000 or so clones, approximately 87% of which are singletons. Germline assignment: CDR1 SNHLY and CDR2 FYNNEI. The CDR3 consists of 18 residues. Trimming stripped 9 bases from V and 7 bases from J, with 31 bases between. The rearrangement links TRBV2 to TRBJ1-5, with D possibly matching TRBD1 (5 bases). The clonotype comes from an adult with an advanced solid tumor such as melanoma, head and neck, liver or kidney cancer. The material was CD4+ or CD8+ T cells sorted from blood, obtained in a trial of the OX40 agonist ivuxolimab. This CDR3 reads CASETDGTVLPSEQPQHF. CDR3 in DNA: TGTGCCAGTGAGACCGATGGGACCGTCCTCCCCTCCGAGCAGCCCCAGCATTTT.